The clone carrying this T cell receptor (beta chain) qualifies as medium-sized. The sample belongs to a study of tumor and adjacent non-tumor tissue in lung cancer. No cell sorting was done before RNA was extracted from the tissue. This non-tumor lung sample came from over 3 cm beyond the tumor edge. A modified ARM-PCR protocol with three rounds of nested PCR amplified TCRbeta. TCRdb re-derived calls from the multiplex PCR reads in MiXCR, one entry per CDR3 protein. The sample carries tens of thousands of distinct CDR3 sequences, nearly 70% recorded once. CDR3 length: 14 amino acids. V dropped 8 bases and J dropped 1 base, with 14 bases sitting between them. Germline CDR1 and CDR2: ENHRY and SYGVKD.

Sequenced input: distant non-tumor lung tissue. This sequence was found in a woman in her fifties or sixties with non-small cell lung cancer. V gene TRBV10-3 combines with J gene TRBJ1-1; weak D call: TRBD1 (5 bases). The CDR3, as DNA: TGTGCCATCGGGGGGTTTGGGAAGAACACTGAAGCTTTCTTT. Translated: CAIGGFGKNTEAFF.